Listed below are T cell receptor beta chains from one sample, sequenced in a study of blood T cell repertoires in COVID-19. The protocol was immunoSEQ multiplex PCR, while the TCRdb copy is restricted to in-frame clones and leaves out a portion. The sample shows a few hundred thousand clones, 87% of them seen only once. Input material: peripheral blood. The source is a man between 18 and 29 years old with active or convalescent COVID-19. CDR3s include the opening cysteine and the closing phenylalanine or tryptophan. Each record gives: J gene, D gene, clone size, V gene, CDR3 DNA, CDR3 protein. A D gene is named only where the DNA matches it firmly. Clone size appears in some rows only: once, few, many, or a class for an expanded clone.

J: TRBJ2-1
D: TRBD2
size: NA
V: TRBV9
DNA: TGTGCCAGCAGCGGGGGGAGCGGGGGTTCCTACAATGAGCAGTTCTTC
CDR3: CASSGGSGGSYNEQFF

J: TRBJ2-6
D: NA
size: NA
V: TRBV4-3
DNA: TGCGCCAGCAGCCAAGATTCACGGGGGTCCATCTCTGGGGCCAACGTCCTGACTTTC
CDR3: CASSQDSRGSISGANVLTF

J: TRBJ2-7
D: TRBD1
size: NA
V: TRBV9
DNA: TGTGCCAGCAGCCTCAACCCGGGAGGGACAGGGGACTACGAGCAGTACTTC
CDR3: CASSLNPGGTGDYEQYF

J: TRBJ2-2
D: NA
size: NA
V: TRBV7-3
DNA: TGTGCCAGCAGCTACGGGACTAACACCGGGGAGCTGTTTTTT
CDR3: CASSYGTNTGELFF

J: TRBJ2-3
D: NA
size: NA
V: TRBV12-3/TRBV12-4
DNA: TGTGCCAGCAGTTTAGTCGGAGTCCCGCAGTATTTT
CDR3: CASSLVGVPQYF

J: TRBJ2-7
D: TRBD1
size: NA
V: TRBV7-2
DNA: TGTGCCAGCAGCTTTTTCCCCGGGACAGTCTCCTACGAGCAGTACTTC
CDR3: CASSFFPGTVSYEQYF

J: TRBJ1-1
D: NA
size: NA
V: TRBV11-2
DNA: TGTGCCAGCAGCTTAGAGAGGGGGACTGAAGCTTTCTTT
CDR3: CASSLERGTEAFF

J: TRBJ1-5
D: NA
size: NA
V: TRBV10-2
DNA: TGCGCCAGCAGTGACTTCGTCTTTCAGCCCCAGCATTTT
CDR3: CASSDFVFQPQHF

J: TRBJ1-5
D: NA
size: few
V: TRBV5-1
DNA: TGCGCCAGCAGCTTGTGGCCGGGGGGTAGCAATCAGCCCCAGCATTTT
CDR3: CASSLWPGGSNQPQHF

J: TRBJ2-2
D: NA
size: NA
V: TRBV4-1
DNA: TGCGCCAGCAGCCAAGGTCACCGGTGGGGAGACGGGGAGCTGTTTTTT
CDR3: CASSQGHRWGDGELFF

J: TRBJ1-5
D: TRBD1
size: NA
V: TRBV5-5
DNA: TGTGCCAGCAGCCGGTGGGGGACAGTGGATCAGCCCCAGCATTTT
CDR3: CASSRWGTVDQPQHF

J: TRBJ2-1
D: NA
size: NA
V: TRBV7-6
DNA: TGTGCCAGCAGCAGAACAGGAGACTCCTACAATGAGCAGTTCTTC
CDR3: CASSRTGDSYNEQFF

J: TRBJ1-1
D: NA
size: NA
V: TRBV7-2
DNA: TGTGCCAGCAGCTTAACAGGCACTGAAGCTTTCTTT
CDR3: CASSLTGTEAFF

J: TRBJ2-2
D: NA
size: NA
V: TRBV29-1
DNA: TGCAGCGGGCAGGAATCCGGGGAGCTGTTTTTT
CDR3: CSGQESGELFF

J: TRBJ2-3
D: TRBD1
size: NA
V: TRBV5-4
DNA: TGTGCCAGCAGCTTTGGGACAGTCGTCGATACGCAGTATTTT
CDR3: CASSFGTVVDTQYF

J: TRBJ2-7
D: TRBD1
size: NA
V: TRBV10-3
DNA: TGTGCCATCAGTGGACAGGGGGCGGGGTACGAGCAGTACTTC
CDR3: CAISGQGAGYEQYF

J: TRBJ2-1
D: TRBD1
size: NA
V: TRBV28
DNA: TGTGCCAGCAGTTTATCATCGAATACCGGGACAGGTTCTACGGAGCAGTTCTTC
CDR3: CASSLSSNTGTGSTEQFF

J: TRBJ2-7
D: NA
size: NA
V: TRBV7-7
DNA: TGTGCTAGCAGCTTAGACAGATCCTACGAGCAGTACTTC
CDR3: CASSLDRSYEQYF

J: TRBJ1-1
D: NA
size: NA
V: TRBV9
DNA: TGTGCCAGCAGCGAGGGCCCGACAGTTAACACTGAAGCTTTCTTT
CDR3: CASSEGPTVNTEAFF

J: TRBJ2-3
D: NA
size: few
V: TRBV6-5
DNA: TGTGCCAGCAGCCTCTCTCCCTCCACAGATACGCAGTATTTT
CDR3: CASSLSPSTDTQYF

J: TRBJ2-5
D: NA
size: NA
V: TRBV7-2
DNA: TGTGCCAGCAGCTTGAGTGAGACCCAGTACTTC
CDR3: CASSLSETQYF

J: TRBJ1-1
D: NA
size: NA
V: TRBV5-6
DNA: TGTGCCAGCAGCTTGGACAGACGACGGACTGAAGCTTTCTTT
CDR3: CASSLDRRRTEAFF